One sample yielded the 8 T cell receptor beta chains listed below, sequenced in a study of PD-1 blockade in classical Hodgkin lymphoma. All patients experienced relapse after autologous stem cell transplantation, and brentuximab vedotin exposure was variable. Sequencing was performed with immunoSEQ multiplex PCR; in TCRdb, only in-frame clones are kept and a portion is missing. Among approximately 10,000 clones listed, roughly 90% were seen once. Sequences were derived from peripheral blood mononuclear cells (PBMCs), sampled at baseline. All receptors derive from a human donor with classical Hodgkin lymphoma.

V and J are TRBV9 and TRBJ2-7; the D call may be TRBD1 or TRBD2 (5 bases each). This CDR3 has 16 amino acids. The germline V gene has CDR1 SGDLS and CDR2 YYNGEE. Trimming pared 5 bases from V and 0 bases from J, leaving 18 bases between. The CDR3 DNA follows: TGTGCCAGCAGTGATCCCCGGGACGGAAGCTCCTACGAGCAGTACTTC. It codes for CASSDPRDGSSYEQYF. The full variable domain, with the rest looked up from reference TRBV9 and TRBJ2-7, is DSGVTQTPKHLITATGQRVTLRCSPRSGDLSVYWYQQSLDQGLQFLIQYYNGEERAKGNILERFSAQQFPDLHSELNLSSLELGDSALYFCASSDPRDGSSYEQYFGPGTRLTVT.

The gene calls are TRBV10-3 and TRBJ2-7; the D gene could be TRBD1 or TRBD2 (5 bases each). With 8 bases removed from V and 2 bases from J, the gap between germline ends came to 25 bases. The CDR3 consists of 17 residues. Germline V lookup: CDR1 ENHRY, CDR2 SYGVKD. CDR3 sequence (DNA): TGTGCCATCTCAAGGCCACCAGGGAGCTCTAAAACCTACGAGCAGTACTTC. Residues: CAISRPPGSSKTYEQYF.

This sequence joins TRBV18 and TRBJ1-4; no clear D. Germline V gene lookup returns CDR1 KGHSH and CDR2 LQKENI. Trimming removed 3 bases at V and 8 bases at J, with 7 bases between. The CDR3 spans 12 residues. The DNA of the CDR3 is TGTGCCAGCTCACCGAACCAAGAAAAACTGTTTTTT. It codes for CASSPNQEKLFF.

V usage is TRBV6-6 and J usage is TRBJ1-2; the D is unclear. V lost 2 bases and J 7 bases, leaving 8 bases between the germline ends. The CDR3 runs to 12 residues. Germline assignment: CDR1 MNHNY and CDR2 SVGAGI (reference sequence). The DNA for the CDR3 is TGTGCCAGCAGTTACATGGGAGGTGGCTACACCTTC. It codes for CASSYMGGGYTF.

The V call is TRBV6-4, the J call TRBJ2-3; perhaps TRBD2 as D (5 bases). CDR1 and CDR2 from the germline V gene are MRHNA and SNTAGT. This CDR3 has 15 amino acids. V dropped 3 bases and J dropped 5 bases, with 15 bases sitting between them. CDR3 amino acids: CASSDQWRARDTQYF. DNA of the CDR3: TGTGCCAGCAGTGATCAATGGCGGGCCAGAGATACGCAGTATTTT.

This chain joins TRBV18 and TRBJ1-5, with D hard to call. The V end lost 2 bases, the J end lost 5 bases, and 7 bases lay between the germline ends. The length of the CDR3 is 13 residues. The germline V gene has CDR1 KGHSH and CDR2 LQKENI. The CDR3 bases are TGTGCCAGCTCACCAGGATGGGATCAGCCCCAGCATTTT. Amino acids: CASSPGWDQPQHF.

This chain uses TRBV15 with TRBJ2-7; 9 positions match TRBD1. After removal of 4 bases from V and 3 bases from J, the junction contained 4 bases not matched to a gene. The CDR3 is 14 amino acids. Germline V gene data show CDR1 as LNHNV and CDR2 as YYDKDF (reference sequence). The CDR3 bases are TGTGCCACCAGCACCGGGACAGGGCTCTACGAGCAGTACTTC. Its translation: CATSTGTGLYEQYF.

V usage is TRBV6-5 and J usage is TRBJ2-7, with D uncertain. The CDR3 loop spans 15 amino acids. The germline V and J ends were trimmed by 0 bases and 3 bases, with 12 bases remaining between them. The V gene's germline CDR1 is MNHEY and CDR2 SVGAGI. The CDR3 bases are TGTGCCAGCAGTTACTCGAGTTACGGCAGCTACGAGCAGTACTTC. Translation: CASSYSSYGSYEQYF.